This TCR beta chain was recorded in a study of spatial heterogeneity in lung cancer. Described time point: sample taken at primary tumor resection. Unsorted samples of tumor, nontumor lung or frozen PBMC had their whole RNA sequenced. Study conclusions and caveats: Detection of ubiquitous tumor TCRs in blood was higher at resection than follow-up.

TCRdb processed the 5' RACE reads anew with MiXCR; each CDR3 protein has one entry. The sample yields 60,000 to 65,000 distinct CDR3 sequences, more than 7% seen once. This clonotype turned up a few times. No antigen is known for it. The CDR3 has 16 amino acids. The V and J ends lost 6 bases and 7 bases respectively, with 25 bases between them. CDR1 MNHNS and CDR2 SASEGT come from the germline V gene. The receptor was isolated from a female donor with early-stage non-small cell lung cancer. V is TRBV6-1 and J is TRBJ2-7; tentative D call: TRBD2 (5 bases). Sequencing used PBMCs, obtained at surgery. As DNA, the CDR3 is TGTGCCAGCAGACTAACGCGGGCAGCCCGGGTGAGGGAGCAGTACTTC. It is translated as CASRLTRAARVREQYF.